The clone carrying this TCR beta chain was counted only a few times. Authors' analysis steps: Reference gene primer amplification in the assay estimated nucleated cell counts. Repertoires were generated with immunoSEQ multiplex PCR, while TCRdb's copy carries only in-frame clones and drops some. The D gene and trimming were derived from the DNA, and the V and J assignments and clone size from that table. This table holds approximately 400,000 clones, 81% found once. V was clipped by 7 bases and J by 10 bases, with 13 bases between them. The CDR3 is made up of 11 amino acids. The sample is drawn from a study of blood T cell repertoires in COVID-19. For the study at large: COVID-19 samples, acute and convalescent, were from the United States, Italy and Spain. The cDNA or gDNA used as material had been derived from T cells, B-cell-depleted T cells, or PBMCs.

The sequence was obtained from a human donor with acute or convalescent COVID-19. The donor label of this sample is uncertain. The gene calls are TRBV12-3 or TRBV12-4 and TRBJ1-2; tentative D call: TRBD1 (6 bases). The sample consisted of peripheral blood. The CDR3 nucleotides read TGTGCCAGCAACACAGGGCGAGACTACACCTTC. It is translated as CASNTGRDYTF.